Listed below are T cell receptor beta chains from one sample, sequenced in a study of beta chain features in type 1 diabetes. Only in-frame clones appear in the TCRdb table, and some are missing; sequencing was by immunoSEQ multiplex PCR. The profile shows 200,000 to 300,000 clones, approximately 70% of them singletons. Sequenced: naive CD4+ T cells from blood. The receptors shown here come from a man aged 30-40 years in good health. Both conserved end residues are part of each CDR3.

>TRBV25-1
CASSEFGNEQFF
>TRBV6-5
CASSRGDGNQPQHF
>TRBV30
CAFVTGLGYEQYF
>TRBV2
CASSGPGTDTQYF
>TRBV30
CAWSVLRVGNEQFF
>TRBV6-1
CASTKTGGDEQYF
>TRBV10-3
CAISERQGGNEQYF
>TRBV9
CASSPTSGGELFF
>TRBV30
CAWSQRLSSTFQLYEQYF
>TRBV29-1
CSSLAGGRAQYF
>TRBV30
CAWSPWDRSVLYGYTF
>TRBV19
CASSATGTSIADTQYF
>TRBV4-3
CASSQAVDKSYNEQFF
>TRBV20-1
CSGDNKNIQYF
>TRBV21-1
CASSKRRAGEVSPLHF
>TRBV9
CASSATSGRYEQYF
>TRBV7-8
CASSARLAGYNEQFF
>TRBV9
CASSVGQRSYEQYF
>TRBV10-3
CATRQHQDTEAFF
>TRBV5-6
CASSRQGEGQPQHF
>TRBV29-1
CSARTSGNYEQYF
>TRBV25-1
CASTGGNSPLHF
>TRBV9
CASSVGGDPGELFF
>TRBV7-7
CASSLVVQGLETQYF
>TRBV7-2
CASSFRGQDEQYF
>TRBV10-2
CASSAALVEQFF
>TRBV6-1
CASSETSLNTDTQYF
>TRBV10-3
CAMAVAGGDNEQFF
>TRBV7-9
CASWGHQNYGYTF
>TRBV30
CAWTGSESSYNEQFF
>TRBV14
CASSQGGPYQETQYF